One and the same sample provided the 8 T cell receptor beta chains below, sequenced in a study of T cells in Graves' hyperthyroidism and ophthalmopathy. What was amplified from RNA transcripts were TCR beta CDR3 regions. HTBI primers were used for first-round RT-PCR of the TCR CDR3. TCRdb reprocessed the multiplex PCR reads via MiXCR and lists one record per CDR3 protein. There are 450,000 to 650,000 distinct CDR3 sequences in the sample; roughly a sixth occur only once, and roughly 18% lies in the top ten. The sequenced sample consisted of blood. The receptors stem from a young woman with Graves' ophthalmopathy.

This clonotype was found a few times. The chain has TRBV6-1 and TRBJ2-1; a possible D gene is TRBD1 (6 bases). CDR3 length: 15 residues. Germline lookup yields CDR1 MNHNS and CDR2 SASEGT. Trimming shortened V by 8 bases and J by 0 bases, and 14 bases separated the two germline ends. The CDR3 here is CASGNRESSYNEQFF. CDR3 in DNA: TGTGCCAGCGGGAACAGGGAAAGCTCCTACAATGAGCAGTTCTTC.

The sample holds many counts of this clonotype. The V and J genes are TRBV28 and TRBJ2-3, with D uncertain. V dropped 5 bases and J dropped 8 bases, with 11 bases sitting between them. CDR3 length equals 12 residues. CDR1 and CDR2 (germline): MDHEN, SYDVKM. The CDR3 nucleotides read TGTGCCAGCAGTGCGAGCAGAGGTACGCAGTATTTT. Its protein is CASSASRGTQYF.

This clonotype was seen ten or more times. The gene calls are TRBV29-1 and TRBJ2-1; TRBD1 agrees at 8 bases. CDR1 is SQVTM, CDR2 ANQGSEA, per germline. Trimming cost V 5 bases and J 5 bases; bases outside gene matches: 11. CDR3 length: 15 residues. The CDR3 reads CSVNFGGRGHNEQFF. CDR3 DNA sequence: TGCAGCGTTAATTTTGGAGGCAGGGGGCACAATGAGCAGTTCTTC.

Remarks on this clonotype: One base away lies a much larger clone, so this may be a sequencing read error. The rearrangement links TRBV11-2 to TRBJ1-1; D call uncertain. Germline V gene data show CDR1 as SGHAT and CDR2 as FQNNGV. The CDR3 runs to 12 residues. The CDR3 bases are TGTGCCAGCAGCTTAGCAGGAGGAGAAGCTTCCTTT. Encoded protein: CASSLAGGEASF.

This rearrangement joins TRBV5-1 to TRBJ2-1; 10 bases fit TRBD1. The germline CDR1 and CDR2 sequences are SGHRS and YFSETQ. The CDR3 length is 17 residues. V lost 0 bases and J lost 1; bases outside the gene matches: 4. The CDR3 DNA reads TGCGCCAGCAGCTTGGACGGGACAGGGGCTTCCTACAATGAGCAGTTCTTC. It is translated as CASSLDGTGASYNEQFF.

In this sample, this clonotype turned up many times. This chain uses TRBV2 with TRBJ1-6; the D gene is possibly TRBD1 (5 bases). The CDR3 is made up of 17 amino acids. The germline gives CDR1 SNHLY, CDR2 FYNNEI. Between the trimmed V and J ends, which lost 2 bases and 9 bases, there was a span of 20 bases. CDR3 nucleotide sequence: TGTGCCAGCAGTGAATTTCAAGGGGCAGGTCGAATTTCACCCCTCCACTTT. Translated, it gives CASSEFQGAGRISPLHF.

There are a few counts of this clonotype. CDR3 nucleotides: TGTGCCAGCAGTTCTCCTGGCGGAATCTACGAGCAGTACTTC. Its protein is CASSSPGGIYEQYF. V is TRBV28 and J is TRBJ2-7; no clear D gene. The CDR3 extends over 14 amino acids. Between the trimmed V and J ends, which lost 4 bases and 3 bases, there was a span of 13 bases. The V gene's germline CDR1 is MDHEN and CDR2 SYDVKM. The full variable domain, in which reference TRBV28 and TRBJ2-7 provide the parts outside the CDR3, is DVKVTQSSRYLVKRTGEKVFLECVQDMDHENMFWYRQDPGLGLRLIYFSYDVKMKEKGDIPEGYSVSREKKERFSLILESASTNQTSMYLCASSSPGGIYEQYFGPGTRLTVT.

The V call is TRBV4-1, the J call TRBJ2-7, with D possibly matching TRBD2 (6 bases). Trimming took 1 base from V and 1 from J, leaving 11 bases between them. This CDR3 comprises 15 residues. CDR1 and CDR2 from the germline V gene are MGHRA and YSYEKL. CDR3 in DNA: TGCGCCAGCAGCCAAGTCGCCAGCGGGTCCTACGAGCAGTACTTC. Amino acids: CASSQVASGSYEQYF.